A single sample is the source of the 5 T cell receptor beta chains below, sequenced in a study of shared clonotypes between healthy human individuals (dated by TCRdb to 2018 to 2021). The library came from the immunoSEQ multiplex PCR assay. TCRdb stores this immuneACCESS table with in-frame sequences only. Part of the clones is absent; in the studies checked, under half of the shortfall reflects unresolved V genes, and no reason is known for the rest. The table for this sample lists 450,000 to 500,000 clones; 79% of them were counted only once. About 12% of the sample is in the top ten clones. The sample taken for sequencing was PBMCs. Every receptor here comes from a woman aged 40-49 years in good health. Some clones in this sample may be carry-over from other donors' samples.

J is TRBJ2-1 and V is TRBV10-1; 7 bases are shared with TRBD2. Germline lookup yields CDR1 WNHNN and CDR2 SYGVQD (reference sequence). The CDR3 contains 13 residues. The trim removed 6 bases at V and 12 bases at J, leaving 11 bases unmatched. The CDR3 protein is CASSPPSGTLQFF. The CDR3 DNA follows: TGCGCCAGCAGCCCCCCTAGCGGTACGCTGCAGTTCTTC.

The rearrangement links TRBV6-7 to TRBJ2-3, with D perhaps TRBD2 (6 bases). TRBV6-7 counts as an open reading frame of uncertain function. CDR3 length equals 20 residues. The V end lost 7 bases, the J end lost 6 bases, and 35 bases lay between the germline ends. CDR3: CASKVSWQRAGTPPQDTQYF. In nucleotides, the CDR3 is TGTGCCAGCAAGGTCTCATGGCAGCGGGCAGGCACCCCCCCACAGGATACGCAGTATTTT.

This clone was seen a handful of times. The chain carries TRBV27 and TRBJ2-3; TRBD2 matches at 10 bases. The CDR3 covers 14 residues. With 6 bases clipped from V and 6 bases from J, the junction kept 6 bases outside the gene matches. Looked up from germline, CDR1 is MNHEY and CDR2 is SMNVEV (reference sequence). The CDR3 DNA is TGTGCCAGCAGGCCTAGCGGGAGTTCGGATACGCAGTATTTT. This encodes CASRPSGSSDTQYF.

The table lists this clone with many counts. The rearrangement links TRBV4-3 to TRBJ2-3, with D possibly being TRBD2 (5 bases). Trimming pared 1 base from V and 4 bases from J, leaving 15 bases between. Germline CDR1 LGHNA, CDR2 YSLEER. This CDR3 spans 16 amino acids. CDR3 bases: TGCGCCAGCAGCCAAGTAGGAGGTAGCGCGGCAGATACGCAGTATTTT. It encodes CASSQVGGSAADTQYF.

The genes are TRBV12-5 and TRBJ2-1; 11 positions match TRBD2. The V and J ends lost 6 bases and 9 bases, in that order; junction bases with no gene match: 7. CDR1 is LGHNT and CDR2 is FRNRAP in the germline V gene. The CDR3 runs to 14 residues. The CDR3 bases are TGTGCTAGTGGATCGCTAGCGGGAGGAGGTGAGCAGTTCTTC. Translation gives CASGSLAGGGEQFF.